The 19 T cell receptor beta chains reported below all come from one sample, sequenced in a study of regulatory T cells in long-lasting Graves disease. CDR3-region Arm-PCR and iRepertoire HTBI primers produced the TCR beta libraries. TCRdb itself ran the multiplex PCR reads through MiXCR, one entry per CDR3 protein. The repertoire includes some 410,000 distinct CDR3 sequences, about 17% of them detected once, and roughly 10% sits in the top ten. Documented time point: newly diagnosed GD, antithyroid drugs for less than 3 months. PBMCs were the source of the RNA used for TCR sequencing. The sample was also linked to a second study, of T cells in Graves' hyperthyroidism and ophthalmopathy.

The material sequenced was peripheral blood mononuclear cells (PBMCs), taken at new diagnosis, from a patient treated with antithyroid drugs. Receptor source: a woman aged 25 to 39 with Graves disease.

This clonotype showed up many times. The genes are TRBV29-1 and TRBJ2-5; D call uncertain. Between the trimmed V and J ends, which lost 4 bases and 2 bases, there was a span of 5 bases. CDR3 length: 11 amino acids. CDR1 is SQVTM and CDR2 is ANQGSEA in the germline V gene. CDR3: CSVAIQETQYF. In nucleotides, the CDR3 is TGCAGCGTTGCTATACAAGAGACCCAGTACTTC.

The table lists this clonotype with many counts. This rearrangement joins TRBV3-1 to TRBJ2-1; D might be TRBD2 (5 bases). V dropped 1 base and J dropped 5 bases, with 15 bases sitting between them. CDR1 LGHDT and CDR2 YNNKEL come from the germline V gene (reference sequence). The CDR3 totals 16 residues. This chain's CDR3 is CASSQGGERNDNEQFF. CDR3 DNA sequence: TGTGCCAGCAGCCAAGGAGGAGAGCGGAACGACAATGAGCAGTTCTTC.

The chain combines TRBV30 with TRBJ1-4, with D hard to call. The CDR3 is 14 residues long. The V end was cut by 2 bases, the J end by 0 bases, with 7 bases between. Germline lookup yields CDR1 GTSNPN and CDR2 SVGIG (reference sequence). The CDR3 DNA is TGTGCCTGGAGTCCGGATGCAACTAATGAAAAACTGTTTTTT. Protein: CAWSPDATNEKLFF. Combining the CDR3 with reference TRBV30 and TRBJ1-4 gives the whole variable domain SQTIHQWPATLVQPVGSPLSLECTVEGTSNPNLYWYRQAAGRGLQLLFYSVGIGQISSEVPQNLSASRPQDRQFILSSKKLLLSDSGFYLCAWSPDATNEKLFFGSGTQLSVL.

CDR3 DNA sequence: TGCAGTGCTTTTCCCCGACTAGCGGGCATCTACAATGAGCAGTTCTTC. It is translated as CSAFPRLAGIYNEQFF. This chain connects TRBV20-1 to TRBJ2-1; 10 bases match TRBD2. The CDR3 length is 16 residues. CDR1 DFQATT and CDR2 SNEGSKA come from the germline V gene (reference sequence). The junction had 10 bases not matched to a gene; V was cut back by 5 bases and J by 3 bases.

This clonotype occurred many times. This chain uses TRBV3-1 with TRBJ2-5; D gene unclear. Germline V gene lookup returns CDR1 LGHDT and CDR2 YNNKEL (reference sequence). The CDR3 is 15 amino acids. Trimming took off 4 bases at V and 3 bases at J, with 15 bases between the two ends. DNA for the CDR3: TGTGCCAGCAGCCCGATGAGACTTCCCGAAGAGACCCAGTACTTC. Amino acid sequence: CASSPMRLPEETQYF.

At least ten counts were recorded for this clonotype. The chain employs TRBV11-2 and TRBJ1-5, with D perhaps TRBD1 (5 bases). Germline V CDR1 and CDR2: SGHAT, FQNNGV. The CDR3 consists of 14 residues. V shed 5 bases and J shed 3 bases, with 11 bases lying between them. The chain's CDR3 is CASSLYGANQPQHF. CDR3 DNA: TGTGCCAGCAGCCTGTATGGGGCCAATCAGCCCCAGCATTTT.

This clonotype has at least ten counts. The chain links TRBV7-9 to TRBJ2-1; 10 bases fit TRBD2. With 8 bases clipped from V and 7 bases from J, the junction kept 11 bases outside the gene matches. This CDR3 spans 15 amino acids. From germline, CDR1 is SEHNR and CDR2 FQNEAQ (reference sequence). In nucleotides, the CDR3 is TGTGCCAGCTCCCTTGGACTAGCGGAACAGAATGAGCAGTTCTTC. Translating it yields CASSLGLAEQNEQFF.

J is TRBJ2-7 and V is TRBV4-2; TRBD1 or TRBD2 may be the D gene (5 bases each). CDR1 and CDR2 (germline): LGHNA, YNFKEQ. The CDR3 has 15 residues. V was clipped by 1 base and J by 2 bases, with 12 bases between them. CDR3 nucleotide sequence: TGTGCCAGCAGCCAAGCCTGGGACCGACCCTACGAGCAGTACTTC. Encoded protein: CASSQAWDRPYEQYF.

In its sample, this clonotype was seen many times. The chain joins TRBV30 to TRBJ2-3; 9 bases fit TRBD2. Germline V gene data show CDR1 as GTSNPN and CDR2 as SVGIG (reference sequence). With 4 bases clipped from V and 4 bases from J, the junction kept 9 bases outside the gene matches. The length of the CDR3 is 15 residues. The CDR3 DNA is TGTGCCTGGATCAAAGCGGGAGGTGCCGCAGATACGCAGTATTTT. This encodes CAWIKAGGAADTQYF.

Turning to this clonotype: Since a far larger clone is one base different, this is likely a read error. The genes are TRBV11-2 and TRBJ2-1, with 9 bases fitting TRBD2. The CDR3 is 14 residues long. The junction had 5 bases not matched to a gene; V was cut back by 1 base and J by 10 bases. From germline, CDR1 is SGHAT and CDR2 FQNNGV. The CDR3 region is CASSLASGIYEQFF. CDR3 nucleotides: TGTGCCAGCAGCTTAGCTAGCGGGATCTACGAGCAGTTCTTC.

Ten or more counts support this clonotype. The chain links TRBV12-3 or TRBV12-4 to TRBJ2-3; 11 nucleotides line up with TRBD2. The CDR3 has 16 amino acids. Trimming took 5 bases from V and 4 from J; bases not matched to a gene: 8. The CDR3 coding sequence is TGTGCCAGCAGTCCTCGGGGTAGCGGGAGGGCAGATACGCAGTATTTT. It codes for CASSPRGSGRADTQYF.

The chain employs TRBV5-1 and TRBJ2-4; D call uncertain. The CDR3 is 13 amino acids. The V end was cut by 0 bases, the J end by 2 bases, with 3 bases between. Looked up from germline, CDR1 is SGHRS and CDR2 is YFSETQ. CDR3 in DNA: TGCGCCAGCAGCTTGGGGACCAAAAACATTCAGTACTTC. This translates into CASSLGTKNIQYF.

The chain joins TRBV15 to TRBJ2-3; the D is unclear. V was clipped by 1 base and J by 6 bases, with 8 bases between them. Germline-derived CDR1 and CDR2 are LNHNV and YYDKDF (reference sequence). The CDR3 covers 13 residues. DNA of the CDR3: TGTGCCACCAGCAGAGCCCGGGTGGATACGCAGTATTTT. Residues: CATSRARVDTQYF.

This clonotype came up many times. The genes are TRBV18 and TRBJ2-7; D is possibly TRBD1 (6 bases). The CDR3 is made up of 14 amino acids. V lost 6 bases to trimming and J lost 1 base, with 13 bases between them. Per the germline V gene, CDR1 is KGHSH and CDR2 is LQKENI. CDR3 residues: CASSFTGTSYEQYF. CDR3 sequence (DNA): TGTGCCAGCTCCTTCACGGGGACATCCTACGAGCAGTACTTC.

This clonotype has at least ten counts. At one end, the junction sequence differs from germline, possibly due to a read error. V and J are TRBV5-6 and TRBJ2-3; the D is unclear. CDR1 is SGHDT and CDR2 is YYEEEE in the germline V gene. This CDR3 is 12 amino acids long. CDR3 amino acids: CASSPREDTQCF. CDR3 DNA sequence: TGTGCCAGCAGCCCGAGAGAAGATACGCAGTGTTTT.

The chain links TRBV27 to TRBJ1-1; 7 positions agree with TRBD1. This CDR3 has 15 amino acids. The junction had 10 bases not matched to a gene; V was cut back by 5 bases and J by 4 bases. CDR1 is MNHEY and CDR2 is SMNVEV in the germline V gene (reference sequence). The CDR3 spells CASSPRQGRITEAFF. CDR3 bases: TGTGCCAGCAGTCCCCGACAGGGAAGAATCACTGAAGCTTTCTTT.

The sample holds many counts of this clonotype. The rearrangement uses TRBV20-1 and TRBJ2-7; possibly TRBD1 for D (5 bases). The CDR3 is 16 residues long. V was pared by 2 bases and J by 0 bases, with 17 bases between. Germline V CDR1 and CDR2: DFQATT, SNEGSKA (reference sequence). The CDR3 loop reads CSARYQQESSSYEQYF. The DNA of the CDR3 is TGCAGTGCTAGATATCAACAGGAATCCAGCTCCTACGAGCAGTACTTC.

This clonotype came up many times. This chain joins TRBV28 and TRBJ2-7; TRBD2 matches at 9 bases. V shed 8 bases, J shed 1 base, and the junction held 6 bases outside the gene matches. This CDR3 has 14 residues. Germline CDR1 MDHEN, CDR2 SYDVKM. As DNA, the CDR3 is TGTGCCAGCGAAGGGCTAGCGGGGTCCTACGAGCAGTACTTC. Amino acids: CASEGLAGSYEQYF.

This clonotype has at least ten counts. The gene calls are TRBV28 and TRBJ2-7; TRBD2 agrees at 11 bases. The CDR3 covers 15 residues. V was clipped by 4 bases and J by 4 bases; unmatched bases: 6. The germline V gene has CDR1 MDHEN and CDR2 SYDVKM. For the CDR3, the DNA is TGTGCCAGCAGTTCCCCACTAGCGGGAGCGTACGAGCAGTACTTC. This encodes CASSSPLAGAYEQYF.